A single sample is the source of the 30 T cell receptor beta chains below, sequenced in a study of shared clonotypes between healthy human individuals. This table comes from immunoSEQ multiplex PCR, and its TCRdb copy is limited to in-frame clones, with some not included. The sample yields more than 2 million clones, approximately 95% seen once. The specimen was naive CD4+ T cells sorted from blood. Subset indicated: CD45RA+ positively selected. The receptors here all came from a man between 18 and 29 years old in good health.

About this clone itself: This same CDR3 is encoded by further DNA sequences in the sample. The J gene is TRBJ2-7, the V gene TRBV27, with unresolved D. The CDR3 is made up of 11 amino acids. Germline values: CDR1 MNHEY, CDR2 SMNVEV (reference sequence). V dropped 4 bases and J dropped 7 bases, with 8 bases sitting between them. The CDR3 loop is CASSSRWEQYF. The DNA of the CDR3 is TGTGCCAGCAGTTCCAGGTGGGAGCAGTACTTC.

The rearrangement uses TRBV6-1 and TRBJ2-7, with TRBD2 matching 10 bases. This CDR3 is 18 amino acids long. The germline V gene has CDR1 MNHNS and CDR2 SASEGT. Trimming removed 3 bases from V and 3 bases from J; junction bases left unmatched: 14. The CDR3 is CASSDRVPSGRSIYEQYF. CDR3 nucleotides: TGTGCCAGCAGTGACCGCGTGCCTAGCGGGAGATCCATCTACGAGCAGTACTTC.

The chain combines TRBV19 with TRBJ2-7; D ambiguous. The length of the CDR3 is 14 residues. Germline CDR1 and CDR2: LNHDA and SQIVND (reference sequence). Deletions cut 8 bases from V and 3 bases from J, with 17 bases between. CDR3 residues: CASDGNGVRYEQYF. The CDR3 DNA sequence: TGTGCCAGTGATGGGAACGGAGTTCGCTACGAGCAGTACTTC.

V usage is TRBV6-6 and J usage is TRBJ2-1, with 9 bases lining up with TRBD2. Germline lookup yields CDR1 MNHNY and CDR2 SVGAGI (reference sequence). The CDR3 runs 13 residues. V was pared by 9 bases and J by 0 bases, with 0 bases of the junction left unmatched. The CDR3: CASSGSSYNEQFF. CDR3 in DNA: TGTGCCAGTAGCGGGAGCTCCTACAATGAGCAGTTCTTC.

The CDR3 protein is CASWTAVAGELFF. The DNA for the CDR3 is TGTGCCAGTTGGACCGCCGTCGCCGGGGAGCTGTTTTTT. The J gene is TRBJ2-2, the V gene TRBV6-1; the D is unclear. V gave up 9 bases and J gave up 6 bases, with 14 bases separating them. Germline assignment: CDR1 MNHNS and CDR2 SASEGT. The CDR3 length is 13 residues.

For this clone: The same CDR3 can be traced to other DNA sequences in this sample. The chain has TRBV18 and TRBJ2-5; D perhaps matches TRBD1 (5 bases). CDR1 and CDR2 (germline): KGHSH, LQKENI. V lost 1 base and J 1 base, leaving 7 bases between the germline ends. This CDR3 contains 14 residues. For the CDR3, the DNA is TGTGCCAGCTCACCACTAGGGGTCCAAGAGACCCAGTACTTC. Translated, it gives CASSPLGVQETQYF.

This CDR3 reads CASSSDRFNQPQHF. In nucleotides, the CDR3 is TGTGCCAGCAGCTCGGACAGATTCAATCAGCCCCAGCATTTT. The chain joins TRBV7-2 to TRBJ1-5; maybe TRBD1 (6 bases). V gave up 4 bases and J gave up 3 bases, with 10 bases separating them. The CDR3 totals 14 residues. CDR1 SGHTA and CDR2 FQGNSA come from the germline V gene.

Details on this clone: This sample also contains other DNA sequences that code for the same CDR3. V and J are TRBV18 and TRBJ2-1; TRBD1 is a possible D gene (6 bases). From germline, CDR1 is KGHSH and CDR2 LQKENI. CDR3 length equals 12 residues. V was cut by 4 bases and J by 7 bases, with 8 bases left in between. The CDR3 here is CASSRTGNEQFF. The CDR3 coding sequence is TGTGCCAGCTCACGCACAGGGAATGAGCAGTTCTTC. Variable domain in full (rest from reference TRBV18 and TRBJ2-1): NAGVMQNPRHLVRRRGQEARLRCSPMKGHSHVYWYRQLPEEGLKFMVYLQKENIIDESGMPKERFSAEFPKEGPSILRIQQVVRGDSAAYFCASSRTGNEQFFGPGTRLTVL.

This chain joins TRBV5-1 and TRBJ2-3; D gene uncertain. Trimming removed 0 bases at V and 4 bases at J, with 12 bases between. CDR1 and CDR2 (germline): SGHRS, YFSETQ. The CDR3 consists of 15 residues. CDR3 residues: CASSLEGRAPDTQYF. CDR3 in DNA: TGCGCCAGCAGCTTGGAGGGCCGGGCCCCAGATACGCAGTATTTT.

The V gene is TRBV18, the J gene TRBJ2-7; D possibly uses TRBD1 or TRBD2 (6 bases each). Trimming cost V 3 bases and J 6 bases, with 21 bases left between them. Germline CDR1 KGHSH, CDR2 LQKENI. The length of the CDR3 is 16 residues. The CDR3 region is CASSPLLDFKGGEQYF. The CDR3, as DNA: TGTGCCAGCTCACCCCTTCTGGACTTCAAGGGGGGCGAGCAGTACTTC. The variable domain in full, completed from reference TRBV18 and TRBJ2-7, reads NAGVMQNPRHLVRRRGQEARLRCSPMKGHSHVYWYRQLPEEGLKFMVYLQKENIIDESGMPKERFSAEFPKEGPSILRIQQVVRGDSAAYFCASSPLLDFKGGEQYFGPGTRLTVT.

DNA for the CDR3: TGTGCCAGCGGGGGGACCGGTCGAATATCCGAGCAGTACTTC. It codes for CASGGTGRISEQYF. The genes are TRBV2 and TRBJ2-7, with D tentatively TRBD2 (6 bases). This CDR3 has 14 residues. Per the germline V gene, CDR1 is SNHLY and CDR2 is FYNNEI. V gave up 8 bases and J gave up 6 bases, with 20 bases separating them.

For the CDR3, the DNA is TGTGCCAGCAGCGTAGCTACCTTGGAGACATCCGAGCAGTACTTC. This sequence encodes CASSVATLETSEQYF. The J gene is TRBJ2-7, the V gene TRBV9; D unclear. The CDR3 is 15 amino acids. V lost 0 bases, J lost 6 bases, and 16 bases lay in between. The V gene's germline CDR1 is SGDLS and CDR2 YYNGEE.

To note about this clone: The same CDR3 can be traced to other DNA sequences in this sample. The gene calls are TRBV5-1 and TRBJ2-3; 11 nucleotides line up with TRBD2. V trimming: 0 bases; J trimming: 3 bases; junction bases outside the gene matches: 3. The CDR3 loop spans 16 amino acids. The germline gives CDR1 SGHRS, CDR2 YFSETQ. The CDR3 region is CASSLGGTSGTDTQYF. In DNA, the CDR3 is TGCGCCAGCAGCTTGGGAGGGACTAGCGGAACAGATACGCAGTATTTT.

The rearrangement links TRBV10-3 to TRBJ2-3, with D maybe TRBD1 (6 bases). In germline, CDR1 is ENHRY, CDR2 SYGVKD. The V and J ends lost 4 bases and 0 bases respectively, with 8 bases between them. This CDR3 is 14 amino acids long. In nucleotides, the CDR3 is TGTGCCATCAGTGTGACAGGTAGCACAGATACGCAGTATTTT. Protein sequence: CAISVTGSTDTQYF.

This rearrangement joins TRBV2 to TRBJ2-3; perhaps TRBD1 as D (6 bases). This CDR3 spans 15 amino acids. Germline V CDR1 and CDR2: SNHLY, FYNNEI. V lost 2 bases and J 1 base, leaving 10 bases between the germline ends. Here the CDR3 DNA reads TGTGCCAGCAGTGAAAAGGGGGTGGGCACAGATACGCAGTATTTT. Protein: CASSEKGVGTDTQYF.

The rearrangement links TRBV5-4 to TRBJ1-1; no clear D gene. This CDR3 is 15 amino acids long. CDR1 is SGHNT and CDR2 is YYREEE in the germline V gene (reference sequence). V gave up 0 bases and J gave up 0 bases, with 9 bases separating them. As DNA, the CDR3 is TGTGCCAGCAGCTTGGGGGTGGGTGTGAACACTGAAGCTTTCTTT. Residues: CASSLGVGVNTEAFF.

This clone has a handful of counts. The chain uses TRBV28 and TRBJ1-3; no firm D call. CDR3 length: 12 residues. Germline CDR1 reads MDHEN; CDR2 reads SYDVKM. V was trimmed by 7 bases and J by 7 bases, leaving 11 bases between them. CDR3 DNA sequence: TGTGCCAGCAAGACCCTGGGGAACACCATATATTTT. Its translation is CASKTLGNTIYF.

V usage is TRBV7-6 and J usage is TRBJ2-2; possible D gene TRBD2, 5 bases. The CDR3 totals 16 residues. Germline CDR1 reads SGHVS; CDR2 reads FNYEAQ. The V end lost 5 bases, the J end lost 5 bases, and 18 bases lay between the germline ends. The CDR3 protein is CASSPAFARGTGELFF. The CDR3 DNA follows: TGTGCCAGCAGCCCGGCTTTTGCCCGGGGAACCGGGGAGCTGTTTTTT. Together with reference TRBV7-6 and TRBJ2-2, the CDR3 gives the full variable domain: GAGVSQSPRYKVTKRGQDVALRCDPISGHVSLYWYRQALGQGPEFLTYFNYEAQQDKSGLPNDRFSAERPEGSISTLTIQRTEQRDSAMYRCASSPAFARGTGELFFGEGSRLTVL.

The V gene is TRBV11-2, the J gene TRBJ1-1; no reliable D call. Germline loops: CDR1 SGHAT, CDR2 FQNNGV. The germline V and J ends were trimmed by 1 base and 1 base, with 13 bases remaining between them. This CDR3 comprises 16 residues. The CDR3 loop reads CASSLVPLKGNTEAFF. CDR3 coding DNA: TGTGCCAGCAGCTTAGTCCCTCTAAAGGGGAACACTGAAGCTTTCTTT. The full variable domain, with the rest looked up from reference TRBV11-2 and TRBJ1-1, is EAGVAQSPRYKIIEKRQSVAFWCNPISGHATLYWYQQILGQGPKLLIQFQNNGVVDDSQLPKDRFSAERLKGVDSTLKIQPAKLEDSAVYLCASSLVPLKGNTEAFFGQGTRLTVV.

This clone was detected only once. V is TRBV4-3 and J is TRBJ2-7; D is undetermined. V was shortened by 0 bases and J by 3 bases, with 12 bases between the two germline ends. The CDR3 is made up of 15 amino acids. CDR1 and CDR2 from the germline V gene are LGHNA and YSLEER. CDR3 sequence reads: CASSQEEARDYEQYF. In nucleotides, the CDR3 is TGCGCCAGCAGCCAAGAAGAAGCACGTGACTACGAGCAGTACTTC.

Comments on this clone: In the same sample, other DNA sequences code for this CDR3. V gene TRBV27 combines with J gene TRBJ1-2; D unresolved. The CDR3 has 13 amino acids. In germline, CDR1 is MNHEY, CDR2 SMNVEV (reference sequence). Between the trimmed V and J ends, which lost 3 bases and 8 bases, there was a span of 13 bases. CDR3 DNA: TGTGCCAGCAGTTTCCGGGAAGGCTACGGCTACACCTTC. This encodes CASSFREGYGYTF.

The rearrangement joins TRBV18 to TRBJ1-6; no clear D. V gave up 3 bases and J gave up 7 bases, with 13 bases separating them. The CDR3 contains 15 residues. Germline V gene sequence: CDR1 KGHSH, CDR2 LQKENI. CDR3 sequence reads: CASSPEGVLNSPLHF. The DNA of the CDR3 is TGTGCCAGCTCACCCGAGGGTGTCCTCAATTCACCCCTCCACTTT. Drawing the rest from reference TRBV18 and TRBJ1-6, the complete variable domain is NAGVMQNPRHLVRRRGQEARLRCSPMKGHSHVYWYRQLPEEGLKFMVYLQKENIIDESGMPKERFSAEFPKEGPSILRIQQVVRGDSAAYFCASSPEGVLNSPLHFGNGTRLTVT.

The chain joins TRBV5-1 to TRBJ1-3; TRBD1 aligns across 7 bases. Germline V gene data show CDR1 as SGHRS and CDR2 as YFSETQ. This CDR3 has 13 residues. V lost 0 bases, J lost 7 bases, and 1 base stayed unmatched. The CDR3 spells CASSLEGANTIYF. The CDR3, as DNA: TGCGCCAGCAGCTTGGAGGGGGCGAACACCATATATTTT.

The chain uses TRBV30 and TRBJ1-5; weak D call: TRBD1 (6 bases). This CDR3 is built from 14 residues. Germline CDR1 GTSNPN, CDR2 SVGIG (reference sequence). V was shortened by 5 bases and J by 4 bases, with 15 bases between the two germline ends. CDR3 loop: CAWGKAGTNQPQHF. The DNA for the CDR3 is TGTGCCTGGGGCAAAGCAGGGACAAATCAGCCCCAGCATTTT.

This rearrangement joins TRBV5-5 to TRBJ2-3; 11 bases line up with TRBD2. Losses at the gene ends were 5 bases for V and 5 bases for J; bases not matched to a gene: 10. The CDR3 length is 16 residues. Germline CDR1 and CDR2: SGHKS and YYEKEE (reference sequence). The DNA for the CDR3 is TGTGCCAGCAGTCTCCTACTAGCGGGAGTCGGAGATACGCAGTATTTT. This encodes CASSLLLAGVGDTQYF.

Comments on this clone: Other DNA sequences in this sample translate to the same CDR3. V is TRBV30 and J is TRBJ1-1, with D uncertain. Germline CDR1 and CDR2: GTSNPN and SVGIG (reference sequence). Trimming cost V 0 bases and J 2 bases, with 7 bases left between them. This CDR3 is built from 13 residues. This CDR3 is CAWSVRQNTEAFF. Written as DNA, the CDR3 is TGTGCCTGGAGTGTAAGACAAAACACTGAAGCTTTCTTT.

The chain has TRBV9 and TRBJ2-7; a possible D gene is TRBD1 (6 bases). There are 15 residues in the CDR3. The V end was cut by 3 bases, the J end by 5 bases, with 18 bases between. Germline CDR1 reads SGDLS; CDR2 reads YYNGEE. The CDR3 DNA follows: TGTGCCAGCAGCGGGGACATTTCTCCGGGTAACGAGCAGTACTTC. Translated: CASSGDISPGNEQYF.

The J gene is TRBJ2-1, the V gene TRBV5-4; TRBD1 is a possible D gene (6 bases). This CDR3 has 16 amino acids. Germline V lookup: CDR1 SGHNT, CDR2 YYREEE (reference sequence). V lost 4 bases to trimming and J lost 0 bases, with 14 bases between them. In DNA, the CDR3 is TGTGCCAGCAGCCCTCGGGACACCATCTCCTACAATGAGCAGTTCTTC. It specifies CASSPRDTISYNEQFF. Full variable domain (outside the CDR3, taken from reference TRBV5-4 and TRBJ2-1): ETGVTQSPTHLIKTRGQQVTLRCSSQSGHNTVSWYQQALGQGPQFIFQYYREEENGRGNFPPRFSGLQFPNYSSELNVNALELDDSALYLCASSPRDTISYNEQFFGPGTRLTVL.

This sequence joins TRBV25-1 and TRBJ1-1; D remains ambiguous. Germline V gene lookup returns CDR1 MGHDK and CDR2 SYGVNS. Trimming cost V 6 bases and J 1 base, with 6 bases left between them. The CDR3 length is 12 residues. As DNA, the CDR3 is TGTGCCAGCAGGGGAAAGAACACTGAAGCTTTCTTT. Translating gives CASRGKNTEAFF.

This chain uses TRBV2 with TRBJ1-3; 7 nucleotides line up with TRBD1. V was clipped by 6 bases and J by 2 bases; unmatched bases: 7. The CDR3 covers 15 residues. CDR1 and CDR2 (germline): SNHLY, FYNNEI. The CDR3 protein is CASRDSTGPGNTIYF. The CDR3, as DNA: TGTGCCAGCAGGGACTCGACAGGGCCTGGAAACACCATATATTTT.